This T cell receptor beta chain was retrieved from a study of blood T cell repertoires in COVID-19. Study details: Nucleic acid was either cDNA or gDNA, and it came from T cells, B-cell-depleted T cells, or PBMCs.

V was trimmed by 8 bases and J by 3 bases, leaving 11 bases between them. This CDR3 contains 12 residues. The germline V gene encodes CDR1 MNHEY and CDR2 SVGAGI. Per the original methods: Reference gene primer amplification yielded estimated nucleated cell counts. Repertoires were generated with immunoSEQ multiplex PCR, while TCRdb's copy carries only in-frame clones and drops some. Clonal size and the V and J genes are those of that table, whereas D and trimming came from the DNA. The sample shows 250,000 to 300,000 clones, approximately 85% of them seen only once. This receptor was taken from a woman in her seventies with acute or convalescent COVID-19. The sample comprised peripheral blood. The V call is TRBV6-5, the J call TRBJ2-7; the D gene is possibly TRBD2 (5 bases). CDR3 residues: CASRGSFYEQYF. In nucleotides, the CDR3 is TGTGCCAGCCGCGGGTCCTTCTACGAGCAGTACTTC.